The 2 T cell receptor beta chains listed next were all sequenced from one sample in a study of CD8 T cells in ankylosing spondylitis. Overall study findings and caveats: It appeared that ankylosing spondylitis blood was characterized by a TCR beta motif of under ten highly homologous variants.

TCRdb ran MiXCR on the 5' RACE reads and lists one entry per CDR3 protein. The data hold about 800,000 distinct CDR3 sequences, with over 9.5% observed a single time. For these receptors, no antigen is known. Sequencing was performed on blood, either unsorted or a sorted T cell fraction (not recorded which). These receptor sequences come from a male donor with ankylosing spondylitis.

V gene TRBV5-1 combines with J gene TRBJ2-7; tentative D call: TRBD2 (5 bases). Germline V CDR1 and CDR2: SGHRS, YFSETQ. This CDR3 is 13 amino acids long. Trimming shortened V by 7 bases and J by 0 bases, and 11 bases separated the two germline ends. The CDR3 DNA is TGCGCCAGCCAAAAGCGGACCTCCTACGAGCAGTACTTC. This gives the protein CASQKRTSYEQYF.

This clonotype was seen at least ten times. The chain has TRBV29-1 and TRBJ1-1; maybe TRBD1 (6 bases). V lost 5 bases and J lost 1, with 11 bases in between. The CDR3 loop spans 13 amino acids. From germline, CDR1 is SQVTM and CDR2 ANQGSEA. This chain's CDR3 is CSVFGQSNTEAFF. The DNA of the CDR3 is TGCAGCGTTTTTGGACAGTCGAACACTGAAGCTTTCTTT.